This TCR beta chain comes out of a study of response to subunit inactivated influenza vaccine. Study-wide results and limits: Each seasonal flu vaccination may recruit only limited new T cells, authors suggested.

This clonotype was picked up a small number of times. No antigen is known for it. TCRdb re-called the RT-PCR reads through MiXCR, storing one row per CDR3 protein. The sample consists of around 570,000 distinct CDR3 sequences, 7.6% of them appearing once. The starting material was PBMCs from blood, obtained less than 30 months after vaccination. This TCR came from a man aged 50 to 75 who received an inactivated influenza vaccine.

CDR3 loop: CASSPSGGVSSYEQYF. The CDR3 DNA reads as TGTGCCAGCAGTCCTTCGGGGGGCGTTAGCTCCTACGAGCAGTACTTC. The chain employs TRBV12-3 or TRBV12-4 and TRBJ2-7; tentatively, D is TRBD2 (7 bases). The CDR3 spans 16 residues. Trimming took off 5 bases at V and 0 bases at J, with 17 bases between the two ends.